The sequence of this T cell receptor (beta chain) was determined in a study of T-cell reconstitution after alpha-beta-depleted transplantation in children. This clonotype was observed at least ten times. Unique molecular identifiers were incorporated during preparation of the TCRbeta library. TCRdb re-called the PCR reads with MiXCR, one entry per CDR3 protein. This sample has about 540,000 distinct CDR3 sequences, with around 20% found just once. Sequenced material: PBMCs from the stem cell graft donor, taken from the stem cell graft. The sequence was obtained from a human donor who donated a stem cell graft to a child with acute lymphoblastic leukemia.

The CDR3 region is CASSFGLAGSYEQYF. As DNA, the CDR3 is TGTGCCAGCAGCTTCGGACTAGCGGGCTCCTACGAGCAGTACTTC. The genes are TRBV7-9 and TRBJ2-7; the match to TRBD2 covers 11 bases. CDR1 and CDR2 (germline): SEHNR, FQNEAQ (reference sequence). CDR3 length: 15 amino acids. J gave up 0 bases and V 3 bases, and 1 base lay outside the gene matches. Complete variable domain (other parts from reference TRBV7-9 and TRBJ2-7): DTGVSQNPRHKITKRGQNVTFRCDPISEHNRLYWYRQTLGQGPEFLTYFQNEAQLEKSRLLSDRFSAERPKGSFSTLEIQRTEQGDSAMYLCASSFGLAGSYEQYFGPGTRLTVT.